This TCR beta chain was captured by sequencing in a study of blood T cell repertoires in COVID-19. The germline CDR1 and CDR2 sequences are LNHDA and SQIVND (reference sequence). Losses at the gene ends were 5 bases for V and 8 bases for J; bases not matched to a gene: 8. This CDR3 is built from 13 residues. Method: immunoSEQ multiplex PCR; TCRdb's copy keeps in-frame clones and lacks some. Of roughly 84,000 clones listed, around four fifths are singletons. The receptor was derived from a man older than 75 with active or convalescent COVID-19. The sample taken for sequencing was peripheral blood. The chain has TRBV19 and TRBJ1-1; 7 positions agree with TRBD1. The chain's CDR3 is CASSPTGADEAFF. The CDR3 coding sequence is TGTGCCAGTAGTCCTACAGGGGCCGACGAAGCTTTCTTT.